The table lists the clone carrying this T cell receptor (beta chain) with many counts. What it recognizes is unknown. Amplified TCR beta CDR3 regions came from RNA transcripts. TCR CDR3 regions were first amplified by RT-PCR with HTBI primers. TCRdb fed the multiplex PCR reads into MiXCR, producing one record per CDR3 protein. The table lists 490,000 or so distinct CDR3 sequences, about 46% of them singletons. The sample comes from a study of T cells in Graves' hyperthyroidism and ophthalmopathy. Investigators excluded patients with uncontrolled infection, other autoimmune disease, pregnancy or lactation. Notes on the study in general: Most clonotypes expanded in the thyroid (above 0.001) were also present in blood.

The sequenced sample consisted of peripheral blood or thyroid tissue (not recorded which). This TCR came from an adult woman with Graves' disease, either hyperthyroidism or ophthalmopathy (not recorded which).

The CDR3 DNA reads TGTGCCAGCAGTTTGTTGCCTAACTATGGCTACACCTTC. Its translation: CASSLLPNYGYTF. The chain couples TRBV12-3 or TRBV12-4 to TRBJ1-2; no firm D call. Between the trimmed V and J ends, which lost 3 bases and 0 bases, there was a span of 5 bases. The CDR3 runs to 13 residues.